This TCR beta chain is drawn from a study of blood T cell repertoires in COVID-19. This table comes from immunoSEQ multiplex PCR, and its TCRdb copy is limited to in-frame clones, with some not included. The repertoire has under 300,000 clones, 75% to 90% of them found once; the top ten carry approximately 2%. This study enrolled people aged roughly 18 to 90 from about two dozen US geographic areas. V lost 6 bases and J lost 0, with 12 bases in between. The CDR3 loop spans 14 amino acids. In germline, CDR1 is LNHDA, CDR2 SQIVND (reference sequence). Sequenced: PBMCs or T cells enriched from blood (not recorded which). The J gene is TRBJ2-7, the V gene TRBV19; D possibly corresponds to TRBD2 (5 bases). The receptor comes from a woman aged 45-59 years who had recovered from COVID-19. The CDR3 DNA sequence: TGTGCCAGTAGCGTACTAGGTAACTCCTACGAGCAGTACTTC. Amino acids: CASSVLGNSYEQYF.